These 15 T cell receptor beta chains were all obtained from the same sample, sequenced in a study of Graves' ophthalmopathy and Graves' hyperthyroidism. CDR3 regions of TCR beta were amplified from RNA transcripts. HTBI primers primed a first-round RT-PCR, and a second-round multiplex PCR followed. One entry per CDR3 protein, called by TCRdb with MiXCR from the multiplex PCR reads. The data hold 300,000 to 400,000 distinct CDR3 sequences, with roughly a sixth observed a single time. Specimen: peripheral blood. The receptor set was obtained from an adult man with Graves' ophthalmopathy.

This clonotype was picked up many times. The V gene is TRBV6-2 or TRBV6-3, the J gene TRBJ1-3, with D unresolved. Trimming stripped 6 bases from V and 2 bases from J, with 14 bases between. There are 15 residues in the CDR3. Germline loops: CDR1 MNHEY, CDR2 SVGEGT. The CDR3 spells CASSSDFVAGNTIYF. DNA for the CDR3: TGTGCCAGCAGCTCGGATTTTGTGGCTGGAAACACCATATATTTT.

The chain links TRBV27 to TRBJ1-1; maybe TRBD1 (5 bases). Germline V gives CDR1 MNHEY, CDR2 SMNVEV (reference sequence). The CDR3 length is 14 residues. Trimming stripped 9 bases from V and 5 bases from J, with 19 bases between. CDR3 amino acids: CASSTGTGGTEAFF. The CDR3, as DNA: TGTGCCAGTAGTACCGGGACCGGGGGTACTGAAGCTTTCTTT.

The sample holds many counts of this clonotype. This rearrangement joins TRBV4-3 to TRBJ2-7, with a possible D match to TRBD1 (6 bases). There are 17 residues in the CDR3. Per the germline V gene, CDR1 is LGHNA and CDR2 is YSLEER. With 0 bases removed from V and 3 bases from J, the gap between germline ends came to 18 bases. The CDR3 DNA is TGCGCCAGCAGCCAAGATTGGGTGGCCAGGGGAGACTACGAGCAGTACTTC. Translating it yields CASSQDWVARGDYEQYF.

The CDR3 here is CASSLSMYPGTEAFF. As DNA, the CDR3 is TGTGCCAGCAGCTTATCTATGTACCCTGGGACTGAAGCTTTCTTT. This sequence joins TRBV7-2 and TRBJ1-1; the D is unclear. Looked up from germline, CDR1 is SGHTA and CDR2 is FQGNSA. The V gene lost 2 bases and the J gene lost 5 bases, with 15 bases spanning the gap. The CDR3 is 15 residues long.

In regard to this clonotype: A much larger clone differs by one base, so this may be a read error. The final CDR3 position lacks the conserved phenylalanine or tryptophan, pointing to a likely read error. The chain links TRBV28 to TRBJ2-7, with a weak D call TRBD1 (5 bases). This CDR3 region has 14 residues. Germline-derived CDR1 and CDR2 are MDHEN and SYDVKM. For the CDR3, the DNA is TGTGTCAGCAGAACACCTTCCAGGGACTACGAGCAGTACATC. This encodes CVSRTPSRDYEQYI.

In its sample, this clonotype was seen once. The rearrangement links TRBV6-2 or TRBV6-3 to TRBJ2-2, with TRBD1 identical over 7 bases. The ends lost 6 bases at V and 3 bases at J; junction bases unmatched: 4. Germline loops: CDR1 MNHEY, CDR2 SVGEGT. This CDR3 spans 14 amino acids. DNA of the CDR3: TGTGCCAGCAGCCGGGACAGATACACCGGGGAGCTGTTTTTT. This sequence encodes CASSRDRYTGELFF.

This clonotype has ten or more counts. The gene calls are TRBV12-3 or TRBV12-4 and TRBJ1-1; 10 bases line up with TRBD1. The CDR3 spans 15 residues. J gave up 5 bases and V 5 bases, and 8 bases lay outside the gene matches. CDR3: CASSRWDRGFTEAFF. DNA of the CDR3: TGTGCCAGCAGTCGATGGGACAGGGGATTTACTGAAGCTTTCTTT.

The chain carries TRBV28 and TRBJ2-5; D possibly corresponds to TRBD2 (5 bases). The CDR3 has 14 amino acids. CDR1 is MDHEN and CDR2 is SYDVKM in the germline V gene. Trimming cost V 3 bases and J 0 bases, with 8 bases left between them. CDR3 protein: CASSFEGYQETQYF. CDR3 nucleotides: TGTGCCAGCAGTTTTGAGGGATACCAAGAGACCCAGTACTTC.

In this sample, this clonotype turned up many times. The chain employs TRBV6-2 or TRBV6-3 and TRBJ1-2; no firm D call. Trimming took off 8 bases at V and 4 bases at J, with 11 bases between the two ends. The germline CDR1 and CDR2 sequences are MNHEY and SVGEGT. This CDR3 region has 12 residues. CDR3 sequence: CASDSRVYGYTF. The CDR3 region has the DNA TGTGCCAGCGATTCAAGGGTCTATGGCTACACCTTC.

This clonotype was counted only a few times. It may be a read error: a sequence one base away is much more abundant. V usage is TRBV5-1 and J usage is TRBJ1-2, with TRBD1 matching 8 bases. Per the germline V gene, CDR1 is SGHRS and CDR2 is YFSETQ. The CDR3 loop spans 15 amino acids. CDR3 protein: CASSWGTGANHGYTF. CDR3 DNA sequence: TGCGCCAGCAGCTGGGGGACAGGAGCTAACCATGGCTACACCTTC.

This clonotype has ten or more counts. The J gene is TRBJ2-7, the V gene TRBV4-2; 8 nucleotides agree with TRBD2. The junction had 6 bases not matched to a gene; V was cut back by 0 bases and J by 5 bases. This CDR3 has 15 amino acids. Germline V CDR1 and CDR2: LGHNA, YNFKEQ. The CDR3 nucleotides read TGTGCCAGCAGCCAAGAAAGGCGCGGGGGGAACGAGCAGTACTTC. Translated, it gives CASSQERRGGNEQYF.

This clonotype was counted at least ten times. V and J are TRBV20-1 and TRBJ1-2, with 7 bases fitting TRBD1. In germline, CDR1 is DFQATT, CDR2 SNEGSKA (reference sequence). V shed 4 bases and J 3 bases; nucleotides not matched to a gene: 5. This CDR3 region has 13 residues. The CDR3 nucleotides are TGCAGTGCTACGCCCACAGGGGACTATGGCTACACCTTC. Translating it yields CSATPTGDYGYTF.

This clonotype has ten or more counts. CDR3 nucleotide sequence: TGTGCCAGCAGTTCCGGACAGCCTTGGGGCACTGAAGCTTTCTTT. Its translation: CASSSGQPWGTEAFF. V gene TRBV6-5 combines with J gene TRBJ1-1; a weak D match, TRBD1 (6 bases). The CDR3 is 15 residues long. V lost 4 bases and J 4 bases, leaving 16 bases between the germline ends. CDR1 is MNHEY, CDR2 SVGAGI, per germline.

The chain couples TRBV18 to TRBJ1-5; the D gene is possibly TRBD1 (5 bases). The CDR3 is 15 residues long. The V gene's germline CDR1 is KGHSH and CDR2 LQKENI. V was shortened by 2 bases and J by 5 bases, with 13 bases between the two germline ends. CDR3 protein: CASSPGQGGHQPQHF. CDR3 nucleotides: TGTGCCAGCTCACCAGGTCAGGGCGGACATCAGCCCCAGCATTTT.

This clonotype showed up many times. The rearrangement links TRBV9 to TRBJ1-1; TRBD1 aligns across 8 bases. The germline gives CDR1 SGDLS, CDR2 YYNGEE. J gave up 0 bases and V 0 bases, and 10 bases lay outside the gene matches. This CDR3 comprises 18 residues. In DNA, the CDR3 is TGTGCCAGCAGCGTAGAGACAGGGGCGGGGGACGTGAACACTGAAGCTTTCTTT. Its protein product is CASSVETGAGDVNTEAFF.